Following are 7 T cell receptor beta chains from one sample sequenced in a study of blood T cell repertoires in COVID-19. Clones were sequenced by immunoSEQ multiplex PCR, and TCRdb holds only the in-frame ones, with some missing. The sample lists hundreds of thousands of clones; around nine tenths were seen once. Sequencing input: peripheral blood. These receptors were collected from a woman between 50 and 59 years old with COVID-19, enrolled during active disease.

The chain is built from TRBV19 and TRBJ1-2, with TRBD1 identical over 9 bases. Germline CDR1 and CDR2: LNHDA and SQIVND (reference sequence). The J segment lost 3 bases and the V segment lost 6 bases, leaving 14 bases of the junction unmatched. The CDR3 runs to 17 residues. In nucleotides, the CDR3 is TGTGCCAGTAGGGAGAGGACAGGGGCATCGGCGGACTATGGCTACACCTTC. Amino acid sequence: CASRERTGASADYGYTF. The full variable domain, with the rest looked up from reference TRBV19 and TRBJ1-2, is DGGITQSPKYLFRKEGQNVTLSCEQNLNHDAMYWYRQDPGQGLRLIYYSQIVNDFQKGDIAEGYSVSREKKESFPLTVTSAQKNPTAFYLCASRERTGASADYGYTFGSGTRLTVV.

The chain combines TRBV10-3 with TRBJ2-7, with 7 bases fitting TRBD1. In germline, CDR1 is ENHRY, CDR2 SYGVKD. The J segment lost 2 bases and the V segment lost 1 base, leaving 2 bases of the junction unmatched. The CDR3 spans 14 residues. This CDR3 is CAISELGTAYEQYF. DNA for the CDR3: TGTGCCATCAGTGAGTTAGGGACAGCCTACGAGCAGTACTTC.

The V call is TRBV7-8, the J call TRBJ1-2, with D perhaps TRBD1 (5 bases). Germline V gene data show CDR1 as SGHVS and CDR2 as FQNEAQ. CDR3 length: 15 amino acids. V was clipped by 0 bases and J by 3 bases, with 11 bases between them. The CDR3 region has the DNA TGTGCCAGCAGCTTAGCGCTTGCAGGGCACTATGGCTACACCTTC. Amino acids: CASSLALAGHYGYTF.

This chain joins TRBV4-1 and TRBJ2-3, with 9 bases identical to TRBD1. Germline V gene data show CDR1 as MGHRA and CDR2 as YSYEKL. V was pared by 0 bases and J by 3 bases, with 7 bases of the junction left unmatched. The CDR3 consists of 17 residues. The CDR3 region is CASSQDETGGITDTQYF. Here the CDR3 DNA reads TGCGCCAGCAGCCAAGATGAGACAGGGGGGATTACAGATACGCAGTATTTT.

This clone was detected a few times. The chain uses TRBV10-3 and TRBJ1-2; perhaps TRBD1 as D (6 bases). Trimming cost V 11 bases and J 4 bases, with 14 bases left between them. Germline V gene lookup returns CDR1 ENHRY and CDR2 SYGVKD. The CDR3 runs to 12 residues. Written as DNA, the CDR3 is TGTGCCTCGGGGGGCACTCCCTATGGCTACACCTTC. Translation gives CASGGTPYGYTF.

The V gene is TRBV30, the J gene TRBJ2-1, with TRBD1 identical over 9 bases. The V and J ends lost 3 bases and 8 bases, in that order; junction bases with no gene match: 8. The CDR3 is made up of 14 amino acids. Germline CDR1 reads GTSNPN; CDR2 reads SVGIG (reference sequence). The CDR3: CAWSQGTGMDEQFF. CDR3 nucleotides: TGTGCCTGGAGCCAGGGGACAGGGATGGATGAGCAGTTCTTC.

This clone was seen once. CDR3: CASSHTSGRFQETQYF. The CDR3 nucleotides are TGTGCCAGCAGCCATACTAGCGGGAGATTCCAAGAGACCCAGTACTTC. The V and J genes are TRBV11-2 and TRBJ2-5; the match to TRBD2 covers 11 bases. Germline V gene data show CDR1 as SGHAT and CDR2 as FQNNGV. The length of the CDR3 is 16 residues. V trimming: 5 bases; J trimming: 1 base; junction bases outside the gene matches: 6. Drawing the rest from reference TRBV11-2 and TRBJ2-5, the complete variable domain is EAGVAQSPRYKIIEKRQSVAFWCNPISGHATLYWYQQILGQGPKLLIQFQNNGVVDDSQLPKDRFSAERLKGVDSTLKIQPAKLEDSAVYLCASSHTSGRFQETQYFGPGTRLLVL.